Listed below are T cell receptor beta chains from one sample, sequenced in a study of CD8+CD57+ T cells in acquired aplastic anemia. TCRdb analysed the reads with MiXCR anew, one entry per CDR3 protein. The data contain 50,000 or so distinct CDR3 sequences, just over 55% of them singletons. Sequencing was performed on sorted CD4+, CD8+, or CD8+CD57+ T cells (not recorded which) from PBMCs. These receptors were obtained from a human donor with aplastic anemia. Both conserved end residues are part of each CDR3. A D gene is named only where the DNA matches it firmly. The size of a clone is reported for some rows only, either as once, few or many, or as a class for expanded clones.

clone_size: -; j_call: TRBJ1-1; v_call: TRBV30; d_call: -; cdr3_nt: TGTGCCTGGAGTGTCGACAGGAGAACTGAAGCTTTCTTT; cdr3_aa: CAWSVDRRTEAFF
clone_size: -; j_call: TRBJ2-5; v_call: TRBV2; d_call: -; cdr3_nt: TGTGCCAGCAGTGAAGACAGATTCCAAGAGACCCAGTACTTC; cdr3_aa: CASSEDRFQETQYF
clone_size: -; j_call: TRBJ2-5; v_call: TRBV15; d_call: TRBD2; cdr3_nt: TGTGCCACCAGCGGGGCAGGACTAGCGGGAGGCCAAGAGACCCAGTACTTC; cdr3_aa: CATSGAGLAGGQETQYF
clone_size: once; j_call: TRBJ2-7; v_call: TRBV2; d_call: -; cdr3_nt: TGTGCCAGCTCAACGACAGCCAGCTACGAGCAGTACTTC; cdr3_aa: CASSTTASYEQYF
clone_size: many; j_call: TRBJ1-1; v_call: TRBV20-1; d_call: -; cdr3_nt: TGCAGTGCTAGGGGGGTCCGGGACACTGAAGCTTTCTTT; cdr3_aa: CSARGVRDTEAFF
clone_size: -; j_call: TRBJ1-2; v_call: TRBV20-1; d_call: -; cdr3_nt: TGCAGTGCTAGAGATCAGGTTTCTGATGGCTACACCTTC; cdr3_aa: CSARDQVSDGYTF
clone_size: -; j_call: TRBJ2-6; v_call: TRBV10-3; d_call: TRBD1; cdr3_nt: TGTGCCATCAGCCCGACAGGGGTAACCGGGGCCAACGTCCTGACTTTC; cdr3_aa: CAISPTGVTGANVLTF
clone_size: -; j_call: TRBJ2-7; v_call: TRBV2; d_call: TRBD1; cdr3_nt: TGTGCCAGCTTGGCCGGGACAGGGATCCACGAGCAGTACTTC; cdr3_aa: CASLAGTGIHEQYF
clone_size: -; j_call: TRBJ2-3; v_call: TRBV7-2; d_call: -; cdr3_nt: TGTGCCAGCAGCATGACTCTCACGGCAGATACGCAGTATTTT; cdr3_aa: CASSMTLTADTQYF
clone_size: -; j_call: TRBJ1-6; v_call: TRBV20-1; d_call: -; cdr3_nt: TGCAGTGCTGGAGGGACGGAATATAATTCACCCCTCCACTTT; cdr3_aa: CSAGGTEYNSPLHF
clone_size: many; j_call: TRBJ2-1; v_call: TRBV11-3; d_call: TRBD2; cdr3_nt: TGTGCCAGCAGCTTAGATGGGGTAGCGGGGGGGCCTGACAATGAGCAGTTCTTC; cdr3_aa: CASSLDGVAGGPDNEQFF
clone_size: -; j_call: TRBJ1-1; v_call: TRBV12-3/TRBV12-4; d_call: TRBD1; cdr3_nt: TGTGCCAGCAGGGGACAGATGAACACTGAAGCTTTCTTT; cdr3_aa: CASRGQMNTEAFF
clone_size: once; j_call: TRBJ1-6; v_call: TRBV30; d_call: -; cdr3_nt: TGTGCCTGGGCCCCGGGCCCCGCAGGATCACCCCCCCGCTTT; cdr3_aa: CAWAPGPAGSPPRF
clone_size: once; j_call: TRBJ1-6; v_call: TRBV7-9; d_call: -; cdr3_nt: TGTGCCAGCAGTTTCGACCCACAGTCACCCCTCCACTTT; cdr3_aa: CASSFDPQSPLHF
clone_size: -; j_call: TRBJ1-4; v_call: TRBV20-1; d_call: -; cdr3_nt: TGCAGTGCTAGAGGGCCGGAAAAACTGTTTTTT; cdr3_aa: CSARGPEKLFF
clone_size: -; j_call: TRBJ1-4; v_call: TRBV20-1; d_call: TRBD1; cdr3_nt: TGCAGTGCTAGCGGACAGGCGACCTCCAAAAAGAAACTGTTTTTT; cdr3_aa: CSASGQATSKKKLFF
clone_size: many; j_call: TRBJ2-2; v_call: TRBV19; d_call: TRBD1; cdr3_nt: TGTGCCAGTTTGGACAGGGGCACCGGGGAGCTGTTTTTT; cdr3_aa: CASLDRGTGELFF
clone_size: -; j_call: TRBJ1-2; v_call: TRBV2; d_call: -; cdr3_nt: TGTGCCAGCAGCCGCGACAGTGGGTACGGCTACACCTTC; cdr3_aa: CASSRDSGYGYTF
clone_size: -; j_call: TRBJ2-1; v_call: TRBV10-1; d_call: -; cdr3_nt: TGCGCCAGCAGCGAAGACACCTACAATGAGCAGTTCTTC; cdr3_aa: CASSEDTYNEQFF
clone_size: -; j_call: TRBJ1-1; v_call: TRBV7-9; d_call: TRBD1; cdr3_nt: TGTGCCAGCAGCTTAGAGGGGACAGGGAACACTGAAGCTTTCTTT; cdr3_aa: CASSLEGTGNTEAFF
clone_size: many; j_call: TRBJ1-1; v_call: TRBV3-1; d_call: TRBD1; cdr3_nt: TGTGCCAGCAGCTACGGGACAGGGGACACTGAAGCTTTCTTT; cdr3_aa: CASSYGTGDTEAFF
clone_size: -; j_call: TRBJ1-6; v_call: TRBV5-1; d_call: -; cdr3_nt: TGCGCCAGCAGCGCATCGGGCTACTATAATTCACCCCTCCACTTT; cdr3_aa: CASSASGYYNSPLHF